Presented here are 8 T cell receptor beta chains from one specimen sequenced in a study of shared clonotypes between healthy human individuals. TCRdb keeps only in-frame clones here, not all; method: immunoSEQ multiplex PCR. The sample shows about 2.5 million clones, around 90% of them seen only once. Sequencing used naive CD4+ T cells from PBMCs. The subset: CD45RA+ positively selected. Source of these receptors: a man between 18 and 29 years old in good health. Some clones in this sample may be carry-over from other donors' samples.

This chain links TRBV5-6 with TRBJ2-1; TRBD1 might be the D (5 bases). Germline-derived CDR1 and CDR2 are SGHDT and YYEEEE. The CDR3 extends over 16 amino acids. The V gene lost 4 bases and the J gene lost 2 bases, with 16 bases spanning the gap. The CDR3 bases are TGTGCCAGCAGCGGGGCGTGGCAGGGTACCTACAATGAGCAGTTCTTC. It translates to CASSGAWQGTYNEQFF.

In DNA form, the CDR3 reads TGTGCCAGCAGCCAGGGCGGGGGCAATGAGCAGTTCTTC. Its translation is CASSQGGGNEQFF. The chain carries TRBV11-3 and TRBJ2-1; 7 bases match TRBD2. The CDR3 loop spans 13 amino acids. CDR1 and CDR2 (germline): SGHNT, YENEEA. The V gene end was trimmed by 5 bases and the J gene end by 6 bases; junction bases not matched to a gene: 4. Complete variable domain (other parts from reference TRBV11-3 and TRBJ2-1): EAGVVQSPRYKIIEKKQPVAFWCNPISGHNTLYWYLQNLGQGPELLIRYENEEAVDDSQLPKDRFSAERLKGVDSTLKIQPAELGDSAVYLCASSQGGGNEQFFGPGTRLTVL.

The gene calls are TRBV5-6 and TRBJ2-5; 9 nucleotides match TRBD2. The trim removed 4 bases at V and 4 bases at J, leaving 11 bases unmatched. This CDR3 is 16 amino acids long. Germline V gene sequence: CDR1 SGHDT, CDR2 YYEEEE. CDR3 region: CASSVLAGFEGETQYF. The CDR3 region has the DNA TGTGCCAGCAGCGTCCTAGCGGGATTCGAAGGAGAGACCCAGTACTTC.

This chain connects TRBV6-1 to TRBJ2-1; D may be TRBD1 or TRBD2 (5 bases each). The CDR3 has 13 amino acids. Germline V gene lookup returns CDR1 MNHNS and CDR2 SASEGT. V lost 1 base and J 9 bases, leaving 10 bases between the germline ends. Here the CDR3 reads CASSEGMGVEQFF. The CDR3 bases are TGTGCCAGCAGTGAAGGTATGGGGGTTGAGCAGTTCTTC.

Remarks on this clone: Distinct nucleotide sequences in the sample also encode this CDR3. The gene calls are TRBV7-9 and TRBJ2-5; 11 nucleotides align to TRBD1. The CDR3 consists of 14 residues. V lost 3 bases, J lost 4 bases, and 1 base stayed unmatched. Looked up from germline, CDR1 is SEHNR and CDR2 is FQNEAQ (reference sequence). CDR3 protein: CASSLDRGRETQYF. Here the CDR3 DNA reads TGTGCCAGCAGCTTGGACAGGGGGCGAGAGACCCAGTACTTC.

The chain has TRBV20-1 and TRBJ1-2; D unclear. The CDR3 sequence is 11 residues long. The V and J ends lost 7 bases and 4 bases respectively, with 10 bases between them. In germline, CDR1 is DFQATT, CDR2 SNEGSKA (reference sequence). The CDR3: CSVFSFYGYTF. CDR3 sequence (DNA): TGCAGTGTTTTCAGCTTCTATGGCTACACCTTC.

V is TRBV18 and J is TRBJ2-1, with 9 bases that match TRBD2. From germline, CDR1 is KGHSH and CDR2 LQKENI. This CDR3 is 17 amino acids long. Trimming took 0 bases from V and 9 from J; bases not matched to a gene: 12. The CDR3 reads CASSPPGLAIFPSEQFF. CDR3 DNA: TGTGCCAGCTCACCACCGGGACTAGCTATTTTTCCGTCTGAGCAGTTCTTC.

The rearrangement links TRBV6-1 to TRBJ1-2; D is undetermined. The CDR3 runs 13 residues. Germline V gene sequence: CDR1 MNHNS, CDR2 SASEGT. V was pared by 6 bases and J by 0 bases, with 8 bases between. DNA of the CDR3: TGTGCCAGCAGAGGCACAGCTAACTATGGCTACACCTTC. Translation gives CASRGTANYGYTF.